Given below is one T cell receptor beta chain in context. Its antigen remains unknown. This sample stems from a study of T cells in tumors after PD-1 blockade. Study-wide points: Blood contained 35% to 50% of the tumor's TCR clonotypes.

Profiled with immunoSEQ multiplex PCR; TCRdb holds only in-frame clones, not every one. This sample has under 40,000 clones, with around 72% found just once. Template: tumor biopsy or peripheral blood genomic DNA, about 550-6,500 ng per sample. The clonotype comes from a human donor with basal cell carcinoma. Sequences were derived from PBMCs, sampled after anti-PD-1 treatment.

The CDR3 DNA reads TGTGCCAGCAGTTCTGTAGCGGCCTACTACAATGAGCAGTTCTTC. The encoded protein is CASSSVAAYYNEQFF. This chain connects TRBV5-6 to TRBJ2-1, with D tentatively TRBD2 (6 bases). The germline V and J ends were trimmed by 5 bases and 3 bases, with 15 bases remaining between them. CDR1 and CDR2 from the germline V gene are SGHDT and YYEEEE. CDR3 length equals 15 residues.